This TCR beta chain was sequenced during a study of identical twins. A universal primer site arose from template switching, and cDNA bore unique molecular identifiers. TCRdb re-analysed the 5' RACE reads in MiXCR, keeping a single row per CDR3 protein. This table has about 530,000 distinct CDR3 sequences, 13% to 15% appearing once. This clonotype was seen a handful of times. Its antigen is unknown. Points from the study as a whole: Findings depended on cross-sectional statistics rather than tracking the same donors.

In addition, the sample was reused for a study of yellow fever vaccine responses in identical twins.

The TCR originated in a woman aged 18 to 35 in good health. The specimen sequenced was CD4+ T cells sorted from blood.

Here the CDR3 DNA reads TGTGCCAGCAGTGCCGTTGGACTAGCTCACACCTACAATGAGCAGTTCTTC. Protein sequence: CASSAVGLAHTYNEQFF. This sequence joins TRBV27 and TRBJ2-1; 8 bases match TRBD2. Germline CDR1 is MNHEY and CDR2 is SMNVEV (reference sequence). The CDR3 runs to 17 residues. V gave up 5 bases and J gave up 2 bases; unmatched junction bases: 11.